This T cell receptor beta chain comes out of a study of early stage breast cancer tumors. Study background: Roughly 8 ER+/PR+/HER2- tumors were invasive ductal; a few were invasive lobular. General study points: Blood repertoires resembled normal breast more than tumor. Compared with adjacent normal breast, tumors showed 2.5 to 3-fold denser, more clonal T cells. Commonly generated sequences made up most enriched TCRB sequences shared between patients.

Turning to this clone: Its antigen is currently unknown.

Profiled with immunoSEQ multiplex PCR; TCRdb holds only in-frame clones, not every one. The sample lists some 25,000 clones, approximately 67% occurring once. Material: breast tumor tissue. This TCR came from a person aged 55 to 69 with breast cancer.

The CDR3 spells CASSLQDTGTDTQYF. CDR3 bases: TGTGCCAGCAGTTTACAGGACACCGGCACAGATACGCAGTATTTT. The chain uses TRBV27 and TRBJ2-3; weak D call: TRBD1 (5 bases). V lost 2 bases and J 1 base, leaving 10 bases between the germline ends. CDR1 and CDR2 (germline): MNHEY, SMNVEV (reference sequence). This CDR3 is 15 amino acids long.